Reported below is one T cell receptor beta chain. This record belongs to a study of CD8 T cells in Susac syndrome. RNA amounts of 0.5 to 1 ug underwent reverse transcription with random hexamers. Via MiXCR, TCRdb re-called the immunoSEQ multiplex PCR reads, giving one row per CDR3 protein. The sample lists about 300,000 distinct CDR3 sequences; 65% to 90% were seen once. Trimming removed 5 bases from V and 2 bases from J, with 15 bases in between. Germline lookup yields CDR1 DFQATT and CDR2 SNEGSKA (reference sequence). The CDR3 extends over 14 amino acids. The TCR sequence derives from a human donor with multiple sclerosis. The chain has TRBV20-1 and TRBJ1-1; a weak D match, TRBD1 (5 bases). Sequences were obtained from CD8+ T cells from PBMCs. CDR3: CSAPETEINTEAFF. CDR3 nucleotides: TGCAGTGCTCCCGAGACAGAGATCAACACTGAAGCTTTCTTT.